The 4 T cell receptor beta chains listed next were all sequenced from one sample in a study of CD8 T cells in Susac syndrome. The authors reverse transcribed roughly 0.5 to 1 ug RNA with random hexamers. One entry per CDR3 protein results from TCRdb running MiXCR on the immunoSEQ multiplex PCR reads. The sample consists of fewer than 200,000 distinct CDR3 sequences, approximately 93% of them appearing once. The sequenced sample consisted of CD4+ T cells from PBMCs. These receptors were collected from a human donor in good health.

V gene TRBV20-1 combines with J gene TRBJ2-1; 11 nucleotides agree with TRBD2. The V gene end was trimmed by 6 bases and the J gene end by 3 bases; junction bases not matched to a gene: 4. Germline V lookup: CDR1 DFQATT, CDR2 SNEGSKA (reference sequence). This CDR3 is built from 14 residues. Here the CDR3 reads CSADLAGGYNEQFF. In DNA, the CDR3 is TGCAGTGCCGACCTAGCGGGGGGCTACAATGAGCAGTTCTTC.

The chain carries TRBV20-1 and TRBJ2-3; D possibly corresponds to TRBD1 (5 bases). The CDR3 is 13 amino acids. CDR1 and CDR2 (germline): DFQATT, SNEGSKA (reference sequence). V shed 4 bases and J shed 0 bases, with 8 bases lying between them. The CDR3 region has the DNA TGCAGTGCTACAGGGCCTAGCACAGATACGCAGTATTTT. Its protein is CSATGPSTDTQYF.

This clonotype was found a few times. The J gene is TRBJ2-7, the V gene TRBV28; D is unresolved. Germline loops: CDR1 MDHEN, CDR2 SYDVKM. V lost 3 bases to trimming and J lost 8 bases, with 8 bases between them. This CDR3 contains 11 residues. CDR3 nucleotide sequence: TGTGCCAGCAGTTTTCAGAGGCAGCAGTACTTC. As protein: CASSFQRQQYF.

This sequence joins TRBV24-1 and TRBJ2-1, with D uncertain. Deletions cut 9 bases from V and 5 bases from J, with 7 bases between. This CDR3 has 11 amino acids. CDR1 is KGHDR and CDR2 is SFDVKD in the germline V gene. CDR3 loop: CATSRHNEQFF. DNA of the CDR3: TGTGCCACCTCCCGACACAATGAGCAGTTCTTC.